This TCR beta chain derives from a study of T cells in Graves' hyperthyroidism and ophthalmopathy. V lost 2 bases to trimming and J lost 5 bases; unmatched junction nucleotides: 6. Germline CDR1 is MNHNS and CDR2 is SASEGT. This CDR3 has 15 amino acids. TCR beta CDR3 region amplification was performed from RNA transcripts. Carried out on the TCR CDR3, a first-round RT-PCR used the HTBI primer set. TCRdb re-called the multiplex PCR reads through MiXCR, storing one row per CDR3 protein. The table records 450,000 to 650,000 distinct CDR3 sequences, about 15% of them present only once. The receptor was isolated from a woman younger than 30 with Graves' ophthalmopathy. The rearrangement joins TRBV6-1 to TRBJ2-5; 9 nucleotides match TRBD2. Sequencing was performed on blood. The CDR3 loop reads CASSESAGGSETQYF. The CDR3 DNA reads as TGTGCCAGCAGTGAATCAGCGGGGGGAAGCGAGACCCAGTACTTC.